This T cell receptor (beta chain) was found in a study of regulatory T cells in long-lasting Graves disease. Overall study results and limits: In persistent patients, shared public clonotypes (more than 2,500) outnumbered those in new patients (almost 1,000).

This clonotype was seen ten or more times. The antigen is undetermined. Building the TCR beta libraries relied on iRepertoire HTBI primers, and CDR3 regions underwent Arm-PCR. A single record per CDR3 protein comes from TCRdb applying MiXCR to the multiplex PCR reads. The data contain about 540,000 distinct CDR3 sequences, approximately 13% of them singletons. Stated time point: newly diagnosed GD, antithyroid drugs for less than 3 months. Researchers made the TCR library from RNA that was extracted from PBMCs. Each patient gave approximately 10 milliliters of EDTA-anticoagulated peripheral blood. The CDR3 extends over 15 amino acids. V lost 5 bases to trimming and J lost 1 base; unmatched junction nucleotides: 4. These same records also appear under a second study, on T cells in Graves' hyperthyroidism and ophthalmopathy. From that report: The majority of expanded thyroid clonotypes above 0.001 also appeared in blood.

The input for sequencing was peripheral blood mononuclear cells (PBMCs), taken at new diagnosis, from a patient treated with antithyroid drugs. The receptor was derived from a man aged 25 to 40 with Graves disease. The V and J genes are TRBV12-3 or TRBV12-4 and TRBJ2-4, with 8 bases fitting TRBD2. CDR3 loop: CASSPGGAAKNIQYF. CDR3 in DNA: TGTGCCAGCAGTCCCGGGGGGGCTGCCAAAAACATTCAGTACTTC.